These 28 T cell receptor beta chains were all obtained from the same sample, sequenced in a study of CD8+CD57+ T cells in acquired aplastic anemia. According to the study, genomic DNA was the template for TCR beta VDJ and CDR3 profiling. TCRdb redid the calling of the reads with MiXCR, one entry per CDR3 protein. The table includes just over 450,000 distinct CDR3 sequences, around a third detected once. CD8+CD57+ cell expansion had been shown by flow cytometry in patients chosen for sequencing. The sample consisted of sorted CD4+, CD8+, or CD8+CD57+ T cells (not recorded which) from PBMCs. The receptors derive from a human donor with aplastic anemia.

CDR3 region: CSVEGQGAGTEAFF. DNA of the CDR3: TGCAGCGTTGAGGGGCAGGGGGCCGGGACTGAAGCTTTCTTT. V usage is TRBV29-1 and J usage is TRBJ1-1, with 8 bases identical to TRBD1. Germline CDR1 is SQVTM and CDR2 is ANQGSEA. This CDR3 comprises 14 residues. Trimming cost V 3 bases and J 5 bases; bases outside gene matches: 8.

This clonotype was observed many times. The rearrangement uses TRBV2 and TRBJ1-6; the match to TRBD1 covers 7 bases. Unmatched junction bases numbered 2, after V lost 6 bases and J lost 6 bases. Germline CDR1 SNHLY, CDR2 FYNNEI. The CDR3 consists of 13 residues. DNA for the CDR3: TGTGCCAGCAGATGGGACAGTAATTCACCCCTCCACTTT. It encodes CASRWDSNSPLHF.

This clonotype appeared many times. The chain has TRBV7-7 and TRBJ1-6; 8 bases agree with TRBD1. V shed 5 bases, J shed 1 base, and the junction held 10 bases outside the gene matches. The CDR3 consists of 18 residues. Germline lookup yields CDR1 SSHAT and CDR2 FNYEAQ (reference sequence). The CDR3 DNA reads TGTGCCAGCAGCCAGACAGGGGCTAAGGGATCCTATAATTCACCCCTCCACTTT. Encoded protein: CASSQTGAKGSYNSPLHF.

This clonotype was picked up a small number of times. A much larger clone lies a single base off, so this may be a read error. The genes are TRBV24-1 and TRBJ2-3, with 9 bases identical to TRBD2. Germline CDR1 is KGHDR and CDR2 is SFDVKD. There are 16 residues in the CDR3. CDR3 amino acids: CATSDFGREGTDTQCF. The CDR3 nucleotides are TGTGCCACCAGTGATTTCGGGCGGGAGGGCACAGATACGCAGTGTTTT.

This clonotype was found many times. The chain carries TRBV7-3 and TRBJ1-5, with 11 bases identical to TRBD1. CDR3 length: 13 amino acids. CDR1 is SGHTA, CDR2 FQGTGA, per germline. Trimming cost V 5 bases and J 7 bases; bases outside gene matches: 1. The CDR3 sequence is CASSRTGGQPQHF. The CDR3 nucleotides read TGTGCCAGCAGCCGGACAGGGGGCCAGCCCCAGCATTTT.

CDR3 nucleotide sequence: TGTGCCAGCAGTGGACAGGGACCTGGCTACACCTTC. Translated: CASSGQGPGYTF. V is TRBV2 and J is TRBJ1-2; 7 nucleotides line up with TRBD1. The CDR3 extends over 12 amino acids. Germline-derived CDR1 and CDR2 are SNHLY and FYNNEI. With V trimmed by 4 bases and J by 7 bases, 3 bases remained unmatched.

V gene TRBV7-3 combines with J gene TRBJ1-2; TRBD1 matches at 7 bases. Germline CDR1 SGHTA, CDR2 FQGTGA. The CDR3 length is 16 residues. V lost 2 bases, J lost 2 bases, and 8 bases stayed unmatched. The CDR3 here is CASSLQGGRSNYGYTF. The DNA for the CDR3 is TGTGCCAGCAGCTTACAGGGGGGTCGGTCGAACTATGGCTACACCTTC.

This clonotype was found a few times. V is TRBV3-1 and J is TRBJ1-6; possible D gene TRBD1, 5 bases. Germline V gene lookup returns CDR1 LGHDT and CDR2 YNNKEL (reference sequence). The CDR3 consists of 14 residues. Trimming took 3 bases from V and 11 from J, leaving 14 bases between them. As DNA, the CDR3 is TGTGCCAGCAGCCAGAGGCAGGGTAACGCACCCCTCCACTTT. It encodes CASSQRQGNAPLHF.

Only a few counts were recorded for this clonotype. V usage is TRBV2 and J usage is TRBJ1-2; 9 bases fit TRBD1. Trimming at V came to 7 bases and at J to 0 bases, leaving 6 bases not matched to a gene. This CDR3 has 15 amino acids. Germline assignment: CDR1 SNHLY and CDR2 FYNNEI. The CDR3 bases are TGTGCCAGCAATGGACAGGGGAAAGCTAACTATGGCTACACCTTC. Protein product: CASNGQGKANYGYTF.

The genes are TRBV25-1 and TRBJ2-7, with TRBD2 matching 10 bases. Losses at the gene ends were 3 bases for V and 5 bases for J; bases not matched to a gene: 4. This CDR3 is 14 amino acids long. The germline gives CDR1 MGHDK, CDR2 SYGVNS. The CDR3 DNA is TGTGCCAGCAGTGATCGACTAGCGGGTAACGAGCAGTACTTC. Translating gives CASSDRLAGNEQYF.

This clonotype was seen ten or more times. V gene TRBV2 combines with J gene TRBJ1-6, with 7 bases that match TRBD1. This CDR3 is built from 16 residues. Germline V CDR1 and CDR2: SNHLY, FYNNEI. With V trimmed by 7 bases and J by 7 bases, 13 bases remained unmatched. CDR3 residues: CASTEQGHGRNSPLHF. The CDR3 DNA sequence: TGTGCCAGCACAGAACAGGGGCATGGTCGGAATTCACCCCTCCACTTT.

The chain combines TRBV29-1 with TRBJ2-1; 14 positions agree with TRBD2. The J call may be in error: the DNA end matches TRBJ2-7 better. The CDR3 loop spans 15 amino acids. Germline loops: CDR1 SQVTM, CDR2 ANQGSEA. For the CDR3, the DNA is TGCAGCGTGGAAAAGGGACTAGCGGGAGTCTGTGAGCAGTACTTC. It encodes CSVEKGLAGVCEQYF.

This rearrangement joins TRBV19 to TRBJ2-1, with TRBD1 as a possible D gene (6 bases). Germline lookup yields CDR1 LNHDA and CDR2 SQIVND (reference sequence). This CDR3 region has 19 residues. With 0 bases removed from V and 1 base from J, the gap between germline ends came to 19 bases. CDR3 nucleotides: TGTGCCAGTAGTATAGATCAGGGGCCGCGGGTAGGGTCCTACAATGAGCAGTTCTTC. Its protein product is CASSIDQGPRVGSYNEQFF.

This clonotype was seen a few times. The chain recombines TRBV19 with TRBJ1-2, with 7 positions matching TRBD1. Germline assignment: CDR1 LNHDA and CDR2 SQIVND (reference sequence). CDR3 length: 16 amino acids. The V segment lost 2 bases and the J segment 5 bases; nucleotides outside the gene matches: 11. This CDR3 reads CASSIMRQGEGYGYTF. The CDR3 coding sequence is TGTGCCAGTAGTATAATGCGGCAGGGGGAGGGATATGGCTACACCTTC.

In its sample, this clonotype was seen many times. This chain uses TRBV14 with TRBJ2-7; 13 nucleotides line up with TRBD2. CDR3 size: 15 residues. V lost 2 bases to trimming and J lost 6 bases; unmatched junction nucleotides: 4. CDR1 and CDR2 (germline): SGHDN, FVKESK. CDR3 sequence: CASSQRLAGGGEQYF. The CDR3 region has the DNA TGTGCCAGCAGCCAACGACTAGCGGGAGGCGGCGAGCAGTACTTC.

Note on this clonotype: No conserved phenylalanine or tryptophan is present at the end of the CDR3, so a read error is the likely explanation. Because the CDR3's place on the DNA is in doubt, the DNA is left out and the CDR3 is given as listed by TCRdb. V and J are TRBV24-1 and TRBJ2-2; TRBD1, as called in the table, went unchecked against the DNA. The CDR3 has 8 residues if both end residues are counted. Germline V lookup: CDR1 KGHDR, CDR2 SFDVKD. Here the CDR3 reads CALSKGRG.

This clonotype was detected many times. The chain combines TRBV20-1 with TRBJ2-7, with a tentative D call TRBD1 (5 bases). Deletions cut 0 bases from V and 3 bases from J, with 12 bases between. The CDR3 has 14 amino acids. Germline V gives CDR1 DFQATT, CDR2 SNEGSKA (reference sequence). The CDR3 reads CSARDTRVGYEQYF. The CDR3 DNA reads TGCAGTGCTAGAGATACCAGGGTGGGCTACGAGCAGTACTTC.

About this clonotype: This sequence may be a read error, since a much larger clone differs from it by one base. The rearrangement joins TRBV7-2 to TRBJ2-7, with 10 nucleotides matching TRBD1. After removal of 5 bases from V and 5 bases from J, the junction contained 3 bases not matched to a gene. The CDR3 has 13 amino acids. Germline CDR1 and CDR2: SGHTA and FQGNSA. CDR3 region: CASSRDRGHEQYF. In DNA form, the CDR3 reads TGTGCCAGCAGCCGGGACAGGGGTCACGAGCAGTACTTC.

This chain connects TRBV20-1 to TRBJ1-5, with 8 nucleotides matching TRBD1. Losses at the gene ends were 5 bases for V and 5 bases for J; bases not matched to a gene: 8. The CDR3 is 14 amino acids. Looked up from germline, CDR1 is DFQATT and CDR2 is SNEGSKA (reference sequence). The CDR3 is CSALDREFYQPQHF. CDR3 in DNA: TGCAGTGCTCTGGACAGGGAATTCTATCAGCCCCAGCATTTT.

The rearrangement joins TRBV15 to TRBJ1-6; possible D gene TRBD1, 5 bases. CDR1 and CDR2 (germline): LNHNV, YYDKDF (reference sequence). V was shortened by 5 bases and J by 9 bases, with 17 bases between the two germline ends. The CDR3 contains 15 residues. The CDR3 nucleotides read TGTGCCACCAGCCCGCGCCAGGGCACCATTTCACCCCTCCACTTT. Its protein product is CATSPRQGTISPLHF.

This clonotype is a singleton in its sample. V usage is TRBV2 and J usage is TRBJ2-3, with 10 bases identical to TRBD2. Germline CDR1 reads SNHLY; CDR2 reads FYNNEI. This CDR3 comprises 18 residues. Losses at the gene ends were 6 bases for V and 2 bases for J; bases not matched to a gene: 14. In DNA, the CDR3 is TGTGCCAGCAGCGCCCCCGTGTGGGGGACTAGCGTCACAGATACGCAGTATTTT. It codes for CASSAPVWGTSVTDTQYF.

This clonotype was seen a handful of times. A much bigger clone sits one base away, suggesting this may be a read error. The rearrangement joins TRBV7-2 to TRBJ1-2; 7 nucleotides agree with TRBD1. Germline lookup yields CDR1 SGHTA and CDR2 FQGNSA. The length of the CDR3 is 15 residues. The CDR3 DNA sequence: TGTGCCAGCAGCTTAGCCGGGACAGCTAACTGTGGCTACACCTTC. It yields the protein CASSLAGTANCGYTF.

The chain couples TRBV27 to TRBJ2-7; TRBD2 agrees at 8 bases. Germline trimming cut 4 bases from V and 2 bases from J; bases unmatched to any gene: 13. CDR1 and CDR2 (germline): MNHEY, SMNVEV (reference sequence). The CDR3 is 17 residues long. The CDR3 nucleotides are TGTGCCAGCAGTTCTAGAATAAGCGGGAGTCTAACCTACGAGCAGTACTTC. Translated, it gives CASSSRISGSLTYEQYF.

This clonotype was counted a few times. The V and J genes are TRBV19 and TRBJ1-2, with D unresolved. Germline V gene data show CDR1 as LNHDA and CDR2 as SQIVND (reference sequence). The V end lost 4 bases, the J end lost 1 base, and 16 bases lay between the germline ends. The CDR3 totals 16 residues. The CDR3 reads CASSTTGERLNYGYTF. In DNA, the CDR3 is TGTGCCAGTAGTACTACCGGGGAGCGCCTTAACTATGGCTACACCTTC.

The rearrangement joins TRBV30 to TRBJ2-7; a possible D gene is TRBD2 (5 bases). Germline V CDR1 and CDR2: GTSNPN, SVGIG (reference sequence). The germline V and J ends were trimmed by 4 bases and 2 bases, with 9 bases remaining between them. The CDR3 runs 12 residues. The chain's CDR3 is CAWKREPYEQYF. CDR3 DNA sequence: TGTGCCTGGAAGAGGGAGCCCTACGAGCAGTACTTC.

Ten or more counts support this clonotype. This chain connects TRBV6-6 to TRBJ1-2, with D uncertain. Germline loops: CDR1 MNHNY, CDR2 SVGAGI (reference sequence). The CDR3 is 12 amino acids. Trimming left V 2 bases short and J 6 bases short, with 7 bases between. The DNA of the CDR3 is TGTGCCAGCAGTTACCCGGAGGATGGCTACACCTTC. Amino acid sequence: CASSYPEDGYTF.

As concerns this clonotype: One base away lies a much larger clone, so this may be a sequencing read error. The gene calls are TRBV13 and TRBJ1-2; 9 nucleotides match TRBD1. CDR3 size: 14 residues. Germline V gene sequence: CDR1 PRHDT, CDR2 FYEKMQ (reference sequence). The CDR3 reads CAGSLARTGDGYTF. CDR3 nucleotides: TGTGCCGGCAGCTTAGCCCGGACAGGGGATGGCTACACCTTC.

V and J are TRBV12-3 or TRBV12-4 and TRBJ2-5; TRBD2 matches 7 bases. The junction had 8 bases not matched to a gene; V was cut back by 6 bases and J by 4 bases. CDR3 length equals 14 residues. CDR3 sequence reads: CASRYGGNRETQYF. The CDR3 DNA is TGTGCCAGCAGGTACGGGGGGAACCGAGAGACCCAGTACTTC.